These 7 T cell receptor beta chains were all obtained from the same sample, sequenced in a study of regulatory T cells in long-lasting Graves disease. Regarding time point: newly diagnosed GD, antithyroid drugs for less than 3 months. Researchers made the TCR library from RNA that was extracted from PBMCs. iRepertoire HTBI primers and Arm-PCR of CDR3 regions built TCR beta libraries. Each CDR3 protein gets one entry after TCRdb re-called the multiplex PCR reads with MiXCR. The profile shows around 400,000 distinct CDR3 sequences, around a sixth of them singletons. This material consisted of peripheral blood mononuclear cells (PBMCs), taken at new diagnosis, from a patient treated with antithyroid drugs. The receptors here all came from a female donor with Graves disease.

There are many counts of this clonotype. V gene TRBV29-1 combines with J gene TRBJ2-7; D possibly corresponds to TRBD2 (6 bases). The V and J ends lost 4 bases and 4 bases respectively, with 20 bases between them. From germline, CDR1 is SQVTM and CDR2 ANQGSEA. CDR3 length: 15 amino acids. DNA of the CDR3: TGCAGCGTTGTAGTTGAAGGACTATTATTATACGAGCAGTACTTC. Protein sequence: CSVVVEGLLLYEQYF.

This clonotype has at least ten counts. The chain uses TRBV7-9 and TRBJ2-5, with 8 bases that match TRBD1. V shed 5 bases, J shed 5 bases, and the junction held 13 bases outside the gene matches. Germline CDR1 and CDR2: SEHNR and FQNEAQ (reference sequence). This CDR3 spans 16 amino acids. CDR3 sequence: CASSGSRRGRLETQYF. The DNA for the CDR3 is TGTGCCAGCAGCGGCAGCCGCAGGGGGCGCCTGGAGACCCAGTACTTC.

In its sample, this clonotype was seen a few times. This rearrangement joins TRBV28 to TRBJ2-7; 9 bases line up with TRBD1. The V gene end was trimmed by 3 bases and the J gene end by 2 bases; junction bases not matched to a gene: 11. CDR3 length equals 17 residues. CDR1 is MDHEN, CDR2 SYDVKM, per germline. CDR3 in amino acids: CASSFRVLRDRAYEQYF. The DNA for the CDR3 is TGTGCCAGCAGTTTCCGAGTCCTCCGGGACAGGGCCTACGAGCAGTACTTC.

This clonotype showed up many times. This chain connects TRBV12-3 or TRBV12-4 to TRBJ1-3; a weak D match, TRBD1 (5 bases). The CDR3 covers 15 residues. V lost 2 bases to trimming and J lost 0 bases, with 8 bases between them. The CDR3: CASSLSRVSGNTIYF. Here the CDR3 DNA reads TGTGCCAGCAGTTTATCCAGGGTCTCTGGAAACACCATATATTTT.

Details on this clonotype: A much larger clonotype is one base distant, so this may be a read error. V is TRBV5-1 and J is TRBJ2-2; D is possibly TRBD2 (6 bases). Germline V CDR1 and CDR2: SGHRS, YFSETQ. The CDR3 length is 16 residues. Here the CDR3 DNA reads TGCGCCAGCAGCTTGGTGGCGGGATATAACACCAGGGAGCTGTTTTTT. This encodes CASSLVAGYNTRELFF.

The chain is built from TRBV7-9 and TRBJ2-3, with TRBD1 matching 11 bases. From germline, CDR1 is SEHNR and CDR2 FQNEAQ (reference sequence). The length of the CDR3 is 16 residues. V lost 3 bases, J lost 4 bases, and 6 bases stayed unmatched. The CDR3 is CASSFPDRGLPDTQYF. The CDR3 DNA reads TGTGCCAGCAGCTTCCCGGACAGGGGGCTGCCAGATACGCAGTATTTT.

This clonotype appeared many times. The chain recombines TRBV7-3 with TRBJ1-6; 7 positions match TRBD1. Germline-derived CDR1 and CDR2 are SGHTA and FQGTGA. The CDR3 spans 15 residues. Losses at the gene ends were 5 bases for V and 9 bases for J; bases not matched to a gene: 10. The CDR3 protein is CASSLYGQEGSPLHF. CDR3 DNA: TGTGCCAGCAGCCTTTACGGACAGGAGGGTTCACCCCTCCACTTT.